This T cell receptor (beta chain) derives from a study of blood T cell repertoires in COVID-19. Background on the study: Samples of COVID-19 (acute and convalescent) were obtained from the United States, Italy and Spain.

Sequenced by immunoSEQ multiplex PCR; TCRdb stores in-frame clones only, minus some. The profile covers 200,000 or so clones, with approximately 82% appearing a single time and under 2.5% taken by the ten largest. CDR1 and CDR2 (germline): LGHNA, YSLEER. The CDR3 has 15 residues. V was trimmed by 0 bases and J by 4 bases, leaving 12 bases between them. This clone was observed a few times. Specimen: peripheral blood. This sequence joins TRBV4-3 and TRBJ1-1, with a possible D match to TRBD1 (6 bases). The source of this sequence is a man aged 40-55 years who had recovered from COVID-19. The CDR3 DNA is TGCGCCAGCAGCCAAGATCGGGGGGCGAGCACTGAAGCTTTCTTT. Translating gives CASSQDRGASTEAFF.